In its sample, the clone carrying this T cell receptor (beta chain) was seen many times. This specimen belongs to a study of T cells in Graves' hyperthyroidism and ophthalmopathy. The CDR3 totals 19 residues. V dropped 4 bases and J dropped 0; count of bases not matched to a gene: 16. CDR1 SGHVS and CDR2 FQNEAQ come from the germline V gene. TCR beta CDR3 regions were amplified from RNA transcripts. TCR CDR3 underwent first-round RT-PCR with the HTBI primer set. TCRdb reprocessed the multiplex PCR reads with MiXCR, giving one entry per CDR3 protein. The table has some 570,000 distinct CDR3 sequences, 17% seen once.

Sequenced sample: blood. The source is a woman aged 18-29 years with Graves' ophthalmopathy. The V gene is TRBV7-8, the J gene TRBJ2-7; 9 bases are shared with TRBD1. The CDR3 DNA reads as TGTGCCAGCAGCTCCCCCCGGGACAGGGCGGTAGGAAGCTCCTACGAGCAGTACTTC. Amino acid sequence: CASSSPRDRAVGSSYEQYF.